The 3 T cell receptor beta chains listed next were all sequenced from one sample in a study of human T cells and chemical hapten exposure. The time point was: patch test 1, 2 weeks after DPC sensitization. The treatment denotes: therapeutic diphenylcyclopropenone sensitization with weekly scalp DPC. Via MiXCR, TCRdb re-called the RACE reads, giving one row per CDR3 protein. The sample includes some 340,000 distinct CDR3 sequences, approximately 6.3% of them seen just once. The sample in question was whole blood, obtained in connection with sensitization to the hapten diphenylcyclopropenone (DPC). The source is a woman between 18 and 29 years old with alopecia areata. Some clones in this sample may be carry-over from other donors' samples.

This clonotype was seen just once. The chain links TRBV3-1 to TRBJ1-2; D is unclear. This CDR3 contains 13 residues. V was pared by 0 bases and J by 5 bases, with 7 bases between. Germline CDR1 and CDR2: LGHDT and YNNKEL (reference sequence). In DNA, the CDR3 is TGTGCCAGCAGCCAAGAGAACAGTTATGGCTACACCTTC. Its protein product is CASSQENSYGYTF.

This clonotype occurred a few times. The CDR3 sequence: CASSEARVTDTQYF. As DNA, the CDR3 is TGTGCCAGCAGTGAGGCGCGAGTGACAGATACGCAGTATTTT. The V call is TRBV25-1, the J call TRBJ2-3; D is unclear. The germline V and J ends were trimmed by 3 bases and 3 bases, with 10 bases remaining between them. The length of the CDR3 is 14 residues. Germline V gives CDR1 MGHDK, CDR2 SYGVNS.

The chain carries TRBV29-1 and TRBJ2-3; a weak D match, TRBD2 (5 bases). V dropped 4 bases and J dropped 5 bases, with 22 bases sitting between them. CDR1 SQVTM and CDR2 ANQGSEA come from the germline V gene. This CDR3 region has 16 residues. The CDR3 region has the DNA TGCAGCGTTGCCAAATTATTGGGCTACGGGGTAGATACGCAGTATTTT. The encoded protein is CSVAKLLGYGVDTQYF.